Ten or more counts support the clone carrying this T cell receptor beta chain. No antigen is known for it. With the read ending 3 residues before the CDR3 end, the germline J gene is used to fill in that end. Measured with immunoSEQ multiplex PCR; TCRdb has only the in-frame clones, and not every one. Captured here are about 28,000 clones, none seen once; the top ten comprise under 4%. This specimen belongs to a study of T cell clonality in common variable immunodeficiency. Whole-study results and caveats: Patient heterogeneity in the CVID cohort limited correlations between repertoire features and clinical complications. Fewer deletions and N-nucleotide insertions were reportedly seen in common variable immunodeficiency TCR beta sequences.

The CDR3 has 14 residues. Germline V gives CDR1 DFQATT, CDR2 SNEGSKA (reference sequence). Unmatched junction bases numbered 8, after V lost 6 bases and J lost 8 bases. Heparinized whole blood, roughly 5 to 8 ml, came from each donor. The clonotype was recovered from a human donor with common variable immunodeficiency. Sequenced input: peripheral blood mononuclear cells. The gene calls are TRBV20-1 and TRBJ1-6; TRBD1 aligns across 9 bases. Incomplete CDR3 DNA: TGCAGTGCGCCTACAGGGGGCCTTCATTCACCC. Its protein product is CSAPTGGLHSP. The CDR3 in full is CSAPTGGLHSPLHF.